This section outlines one TCR beta chain sequence together with its context. Its antigen is undetermined. Profiled with immunoSEQ multiplex PCR; TCRdb holds only in-frame clones, not every one. The sample holds roughly 7,000 clones; about 78% are singletons and the top ten take 7.5% to 9.5%. This specimen comes from a study of PD-1 blockade in classical Hodgkin lymphoma. V was pared by 4 bases and J by 2 bases, with 12 bases between. Per the germline V gene, CDR1 is LNHDA and CDR2 is SQIVND (reference sequence). The length of the CDR3 is 15 residues. Broader study findings: Reasons behind the repertoire differences stay unclear, perhaps disease activity or earlier therapy. Diminished baseline TCR diversity has been reported in newly diagnosed patients relative to healthy donors.

The time point denotes: newly diagnosed, previously untreated cHL patient sample. Sequencing was performed on peripheral blood mononuclear cells (PBMCs). The TCR sequence derives from a human donor with classical Hodgkin lymphoma. The rearrangement joins TRBV19 to TRBJ1-5; D remains ambiguous. The DNA of the CDR3 is TGTGCCAGTAGTAGGGAAGGGAGGGGCAATCAGCCCCAGCATTTT. Protein product: CASSREGRGNQPQHF.